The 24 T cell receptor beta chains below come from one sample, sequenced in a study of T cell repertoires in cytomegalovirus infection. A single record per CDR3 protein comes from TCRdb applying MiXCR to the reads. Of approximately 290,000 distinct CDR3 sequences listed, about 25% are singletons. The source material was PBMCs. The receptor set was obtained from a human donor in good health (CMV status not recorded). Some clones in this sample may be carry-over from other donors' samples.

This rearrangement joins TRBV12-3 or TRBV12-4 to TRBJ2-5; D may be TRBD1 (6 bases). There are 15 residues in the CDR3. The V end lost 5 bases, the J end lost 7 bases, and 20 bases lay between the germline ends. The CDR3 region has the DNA TGTGCCAGCAGTCGGACAGCGAGTCGTACGGGGACCCAGTACTTC. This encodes CASSRTASRTGTQYF.

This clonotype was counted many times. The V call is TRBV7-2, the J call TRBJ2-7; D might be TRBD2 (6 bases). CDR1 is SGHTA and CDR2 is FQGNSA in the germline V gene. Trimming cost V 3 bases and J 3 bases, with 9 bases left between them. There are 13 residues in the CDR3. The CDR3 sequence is CASSLGGGYEQYF. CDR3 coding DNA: TGTGCCAGCAGCTTGGGGGGTGGCTACGAGCAGTACTTC.

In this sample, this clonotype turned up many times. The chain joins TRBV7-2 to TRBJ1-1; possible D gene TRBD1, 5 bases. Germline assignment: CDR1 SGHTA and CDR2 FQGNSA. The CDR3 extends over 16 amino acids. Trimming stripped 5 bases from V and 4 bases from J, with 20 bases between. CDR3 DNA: TGTGCCAGCAGCAACGACCCCACAGGCGGCGGCACTGAAGCTTTCTTT. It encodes CASSNDPTGGGTEAFF.

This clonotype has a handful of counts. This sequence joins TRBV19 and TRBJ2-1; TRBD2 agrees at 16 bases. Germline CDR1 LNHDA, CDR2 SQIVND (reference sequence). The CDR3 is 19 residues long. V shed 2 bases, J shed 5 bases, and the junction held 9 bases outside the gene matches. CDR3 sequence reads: CASSIRRGLAGGQDNEQFF. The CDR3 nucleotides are TGTGCCAGTAGTATAAGAAGGGGACTAGCGGGGGGGCAAGACAATGAGCAGTTCTTC.

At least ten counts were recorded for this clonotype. The CDR3 here is CASSLAGTGAYNEQFF. CDR3 coding DNA: TGTGCCAGCAGCTTAGCCGGGACAGGGGCCTACAATGAGCAGTTCTTC. V usage is TRBV7-2 and J usage is TRBJ2-1, with 10 bases identical to TRBD1. Germline assignment: CDR1 SGHTA and CDR2 FQGNSA. This CDR3 contains 16 residues. V shed 0 bases and J 2 bases; nucleotides not matched to a gene: 1.

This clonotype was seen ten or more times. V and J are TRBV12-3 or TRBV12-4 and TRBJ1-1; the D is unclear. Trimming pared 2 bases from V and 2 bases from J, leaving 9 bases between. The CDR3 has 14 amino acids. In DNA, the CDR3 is TGTGCCAGCAGTTTATCTTCAGCAAACACTGAAGCTTTCTTT. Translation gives CASSLSSANTEAFF.

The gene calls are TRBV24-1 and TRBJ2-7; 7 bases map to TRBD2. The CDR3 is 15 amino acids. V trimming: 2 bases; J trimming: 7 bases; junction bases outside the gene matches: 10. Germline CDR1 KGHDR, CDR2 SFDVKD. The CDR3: CATSDSRGVPWEQYF. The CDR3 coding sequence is TGTGCCACCAGTGATTCCCGGGGGGTTCCCTGGGAGCAGTACTTC.

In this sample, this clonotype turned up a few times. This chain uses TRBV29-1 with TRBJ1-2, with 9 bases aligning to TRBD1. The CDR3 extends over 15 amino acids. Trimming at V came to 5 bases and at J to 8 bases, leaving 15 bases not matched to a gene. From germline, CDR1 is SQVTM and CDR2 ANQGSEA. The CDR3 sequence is CSVPSTGGATGGYTF. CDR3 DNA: TGCAGCGTTCCTTCCACAGGGGGCGCTACTGGGGGCTACACCTTC.

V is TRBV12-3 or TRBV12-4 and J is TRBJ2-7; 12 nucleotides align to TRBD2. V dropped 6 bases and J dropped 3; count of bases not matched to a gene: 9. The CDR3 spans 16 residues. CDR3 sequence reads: CASSTIGLAGIYEQYF. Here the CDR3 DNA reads TGTGCCAGCAGCACCATCGGACTAGCGGGAATCTACGAGCAGTACTTC.

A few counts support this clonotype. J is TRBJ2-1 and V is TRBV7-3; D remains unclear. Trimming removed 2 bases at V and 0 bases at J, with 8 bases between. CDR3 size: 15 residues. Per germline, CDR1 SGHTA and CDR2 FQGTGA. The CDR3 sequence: CASSLQSHSYNEQFF. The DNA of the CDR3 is TGTGCCAGCAGCTTACAGTCCCACTCCTACAATGAGCAGTTCTTC.

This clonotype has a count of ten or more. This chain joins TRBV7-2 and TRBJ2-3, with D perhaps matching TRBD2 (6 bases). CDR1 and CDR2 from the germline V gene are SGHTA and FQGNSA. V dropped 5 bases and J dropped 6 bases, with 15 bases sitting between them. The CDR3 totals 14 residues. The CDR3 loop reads CASSVTSSSDTQYF. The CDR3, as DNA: TGTGCCAGCAGCGTGACTAGTTCATCCGATACGCAGTATTTT.

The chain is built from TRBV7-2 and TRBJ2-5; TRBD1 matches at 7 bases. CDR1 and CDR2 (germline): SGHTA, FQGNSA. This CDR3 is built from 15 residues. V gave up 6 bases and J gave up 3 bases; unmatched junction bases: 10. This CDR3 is CASRKDRSREETQYF. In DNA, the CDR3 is TGTGCCAGCAGAAAGGACAGGTCGCGAGAAGAGACCCAGTACTTC.

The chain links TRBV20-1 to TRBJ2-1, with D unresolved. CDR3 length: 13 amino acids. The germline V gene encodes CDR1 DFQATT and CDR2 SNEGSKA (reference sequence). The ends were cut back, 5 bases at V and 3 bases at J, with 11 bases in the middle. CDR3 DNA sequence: TGCAGTGCTGGCTCGGGCTACTACAATGAGCAGTTCTTC. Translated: CSAGSGYYNEQFF.

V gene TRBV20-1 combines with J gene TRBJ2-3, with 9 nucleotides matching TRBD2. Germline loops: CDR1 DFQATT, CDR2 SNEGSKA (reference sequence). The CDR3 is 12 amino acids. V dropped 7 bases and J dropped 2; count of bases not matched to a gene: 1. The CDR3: CSGLAATDTQYF. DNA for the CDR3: TGCAGTGGACTAGCGGCCACAGATACGCAGTATTTT.

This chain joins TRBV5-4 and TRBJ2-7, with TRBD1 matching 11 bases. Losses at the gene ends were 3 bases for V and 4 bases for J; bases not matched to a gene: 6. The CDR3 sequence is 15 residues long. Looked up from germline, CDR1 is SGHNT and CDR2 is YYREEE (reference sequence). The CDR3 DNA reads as TGTGCCAGCAGCTCCGGACAGGGGGCTGGGTACGAGCAGTACTTC. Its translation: CASSSGQGAGYEQYF.

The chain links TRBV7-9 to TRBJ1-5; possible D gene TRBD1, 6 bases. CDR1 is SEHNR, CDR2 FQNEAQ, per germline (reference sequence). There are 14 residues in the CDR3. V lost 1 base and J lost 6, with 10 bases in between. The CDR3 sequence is CASSLGGAGQPQHF. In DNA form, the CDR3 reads TGTGCCAGCAGCTTAGGGGGGGCCGGTCAGCCCCAGCATTTT.

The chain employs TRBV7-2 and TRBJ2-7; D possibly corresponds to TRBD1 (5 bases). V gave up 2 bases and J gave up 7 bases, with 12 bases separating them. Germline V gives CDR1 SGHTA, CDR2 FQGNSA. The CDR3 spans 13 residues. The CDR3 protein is CASSLYLRGEQYF. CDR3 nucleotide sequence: TGTGCCAGCAGCTTATATCTAAGGGGTGAGCAGTACTTC.

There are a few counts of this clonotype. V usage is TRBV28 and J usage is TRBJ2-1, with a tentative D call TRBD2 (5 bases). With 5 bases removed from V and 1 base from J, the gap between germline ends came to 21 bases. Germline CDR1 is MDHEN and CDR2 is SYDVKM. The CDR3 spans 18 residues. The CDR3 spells CASSRSLFSGKSYNEQFF. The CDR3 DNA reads TGTGCCAGCAGTAGGTCGCTTTTCTCGGGGAAATCCTACAATGAGCAGTTCTTC.

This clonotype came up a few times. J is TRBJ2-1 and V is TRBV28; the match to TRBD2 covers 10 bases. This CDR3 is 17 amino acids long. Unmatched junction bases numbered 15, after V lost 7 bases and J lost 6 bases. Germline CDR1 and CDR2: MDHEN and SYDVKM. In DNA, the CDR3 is TGTGCCAGCAAGAGCCTAGCGGGGGCTAGCTCTCTCAATGAGCAGTTCTTC. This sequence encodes CASKSLAGASSLNEQFF. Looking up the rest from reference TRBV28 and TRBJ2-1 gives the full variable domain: DVKVTQSSRYLVKRTGEKVFLECVQDMDHENMFWYRQDPGLGLRLIYFSYDVKMKEKGDIPEGYSVSREKKERFSLILESASTNQTSMYLCASKSLAGASSLNEQFFGPGTRLTVL.

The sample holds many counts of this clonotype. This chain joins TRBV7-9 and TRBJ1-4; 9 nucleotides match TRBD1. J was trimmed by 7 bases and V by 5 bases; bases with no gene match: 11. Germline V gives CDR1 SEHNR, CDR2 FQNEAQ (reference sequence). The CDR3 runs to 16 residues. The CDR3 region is CASSPHRDRAAEKLFF. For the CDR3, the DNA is TGTGCCAGCAGCCCTCACCGGGACAGGGCTGCTGAAAAACTGTTTTTT.

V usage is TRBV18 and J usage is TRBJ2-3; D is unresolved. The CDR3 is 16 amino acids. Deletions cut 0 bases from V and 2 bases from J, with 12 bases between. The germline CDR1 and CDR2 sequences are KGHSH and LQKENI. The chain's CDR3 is CASSPPETQFTDTQYF. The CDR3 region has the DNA TGTGCCAGCTCACCACCCGAGACACAATTCACAGATACGCAGTATTTT. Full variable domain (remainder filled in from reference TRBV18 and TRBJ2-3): NAGVMQNPRHLVRRRGQEARLRCSPMKGHSHVYWYRQLPEEGLKFMVYLQKENIIDESGMPKERFSAEFPKEGPSILRIQQVVRGDSAAYFCASSPPETQFTDTQYFGPGTRLTVL.

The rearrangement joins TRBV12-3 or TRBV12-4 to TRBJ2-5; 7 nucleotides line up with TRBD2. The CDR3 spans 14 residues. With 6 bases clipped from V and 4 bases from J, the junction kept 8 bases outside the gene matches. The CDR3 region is CASSLGLRGETQYF. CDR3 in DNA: TGTGCCAGCAGCCTGGGACTAAGAGGAGAGACCCAGTACTTC.

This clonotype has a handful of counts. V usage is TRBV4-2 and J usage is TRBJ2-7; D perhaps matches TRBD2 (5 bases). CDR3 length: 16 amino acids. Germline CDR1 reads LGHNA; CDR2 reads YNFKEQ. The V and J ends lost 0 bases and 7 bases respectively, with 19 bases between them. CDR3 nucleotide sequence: TGTGCCAGCAGCCAAGATGGGATGAAGGCGTCGGGGGAGCAGTACTTC. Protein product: CASSQDGMKASGEQYF.

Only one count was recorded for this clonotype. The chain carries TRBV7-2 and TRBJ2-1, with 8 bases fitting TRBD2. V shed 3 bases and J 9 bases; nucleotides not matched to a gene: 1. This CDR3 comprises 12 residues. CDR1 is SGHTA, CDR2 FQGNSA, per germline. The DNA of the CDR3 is TGTGCCAGCAGCTTTCGGGGGGGTGAGCAGTTCTTC. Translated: CASSFRGGEQFF.